What follows is one T cell receptor (beta chain) and its context. Its target is unknown. The sample is drawn from a study of blood T cells in healthy people across ages. At the level of the study: Using template switching, researchers captured about one barcoded beta molecule for each two T cells.

A sample-barcoded 5' primer and a J-beta primer mix were used in a second PCR of about 6 to 12 cycles. In TCRdb, the 5' RACE reads were re-called with MiXCR into one record per CDR3 protein. This sample has over 700,000 distinct CDR3 sequences, with about 48% found just once. Each donor had ten milliliters of peripheral blood drawn. V was trimmed by 5 bases and J by 2 bases, leaving 7 bases between them. The CDR3 extends over 13 amino acids. Germline assignment: CDR1 SGHRS and CDR2 YFSETQ. Study-wide points: In older individuals, TCR beta diversity per million T cells was lower, falling roughly linearly with age. Relative to aged donors, long-lived donors carried more naive CD4+ cells and displayed higher diversity.

The origin of this receptor is a man aged 80 or over in good health. What was sequenced was blood. The V call is TRBV5-1, the J call TRBJ1-4; D unclear. The CDR3, as DNA: TGCGCCAGCAGTACGGAGACTAATGAAAAACTGTTTTTT. It encodes CASSTETNEKLFF.